These 4 T cell receptor beta chains share one sample of origin, sequenced in a study of regulatory T cells in long-lasting Graves disease. Time point noted: persistent/refractory GD, antithyroid drugs over 5 years with positive TRAb. The TCR library was prepared using RNA isolated from PBMCs. Combining iRepertoire HTBI primers with Arm-PCR of CDR3 regions, the authors built TCR beta libraries. TCRdb reprocessed the multiplex PCR reads with MiXCR, giving one entry per CDR3 protein. The sample lists roughly 500,000 distinct CDR3 sequences; around a fifth were seen once. Sequencing used peripheral blood mononuclear cells (PBMCs), obtained when the disease was refractory, from a patient treated with antithyroid drugs. The source is a female donor with Graves disease.

This clonotype was observed a handful of times. The CDR3 DNA is TGCGCCAGCAGCACTCCCTGGGGACGATCGGACTATGGCTACACCTTC. Residues: CASSTPWGRSDYGYTF. The V gene is TRBV5-1, the J gene TRBJ1-2, with TRBD1 as a possible D gene (5 bases). The germline V gene has CDR1 SGHRS and CDR2 YFSETQ. The V end lost 4 bases, the J end lost 3 bases, and 19 bases lay between the germline ends. CDR3 length: 16 residues. The variable domain in full, completed from reference TRBV5-1 and TRBJ1-2, reads KAGVTQTPRYLIKTRGQQVTLSCSPISGHRSVSWYQQTPGQGLQFLFEYFSETQRNKGNFPGRFSGRQFSNSRSEMNVSTLELGDSALYLCASSTPWGRSDYGYTFGSGTRLTVV.

The chain employs TRBV6-1 and TRBJ1-5; tentative D call: TRBD1 (5 bases). V lost 6 bases to trimming and J lost 2 bases, with 17 bases between them. Germline values: CDR1 MNHNS, CDR2 SASEGT. The CDR3 is made up of 16 amino acids. The DNA for the CDR3 is TGTGCCAGCAGCGACCGCAGGGAAGTCGGCAATCAGCCCCAGCATTTT. As protein: CASSDRREVGNQPQHF.

This clonotype was seen more than once but under ten times. The chain uses TRBV20-1 and TRBJ2-3; TRBD2 is a possible D gene (5 bases). The germline CDR1 and CDR2 sequences are DFQATT and SNEGSKA (reference sequence). V was pared by 0 bases and J by 2 bases, with 21 bases between. This CDR3 contains 18 residues. In DNA form, the CDR3 reads TGCAGTGCTAGAGATCAGTCGTTATGGGGAGACCCCACAGATACGCAGTATTTT. Its translation: CSARDQSLWGDPTDTQYF.

The chain uses TRBV27 and TRBJ2-7; a possible D gene is TRBD2 (5 bases). Germline V gene sequence: CDR1 MNHEY, CDR2 SMNVEV (reference sequence). Trimming took off 4 bases at V and 7 bases at J, with 11 bases between the two ends. The CDR3 totals 12 residues. The CDR3 region has the DNA TGTGCCAGCAGTTACTCCCCGGGGGAGCAGTACTTC. It yields the protein CASSYSPGEQYF.